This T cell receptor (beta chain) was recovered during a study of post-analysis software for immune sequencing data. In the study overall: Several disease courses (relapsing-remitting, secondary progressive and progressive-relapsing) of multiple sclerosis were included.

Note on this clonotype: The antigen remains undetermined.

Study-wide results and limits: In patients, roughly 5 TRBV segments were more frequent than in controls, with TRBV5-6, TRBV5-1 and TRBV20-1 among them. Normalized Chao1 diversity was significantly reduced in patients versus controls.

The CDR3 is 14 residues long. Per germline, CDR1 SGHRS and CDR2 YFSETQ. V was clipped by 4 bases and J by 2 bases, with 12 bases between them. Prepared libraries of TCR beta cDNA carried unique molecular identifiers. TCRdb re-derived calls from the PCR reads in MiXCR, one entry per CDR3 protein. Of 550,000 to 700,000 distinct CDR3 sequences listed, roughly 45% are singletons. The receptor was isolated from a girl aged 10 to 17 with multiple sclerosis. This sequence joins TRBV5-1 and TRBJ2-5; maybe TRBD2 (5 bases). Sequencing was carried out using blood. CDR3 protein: CASSPTSSQETQYF. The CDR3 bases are TGCGCCAGCAGCCCCACTAGTTCTCAAGAGACCCAGTACTTC.